The next 18 T cell receptor beta chains were all read from a single sample in a study of identical twins. TCRdb re-analysed the 5' RACE reads in MiXCR, keeping a single row per CDR3 protein. Of a few hundred thousand distinct CDR3 sequences listed, nearly 10% are singletons. These sequences were also reported in another study, on yellow fever vaccine responses in identical twins.

The sequenced sample was PBMCs. The receptors derive from a woman between 18 and 29 years old in good health.

The gene calls are TRBV20-1 and TRBJ1-1, with 11 positions matching TRBD1. Germline CDR1 is DFQATT and CDR2 is SNEGSKA (reference sequence). V gave up 5 bases and J gave up 6 bases; unmatched junction bases: 17. This CDR3 comprises 17 residues. The DNA of the CDR3 is TGCAGTGCTGGGGACAGGGGGGTCGGAGGCCCAAAAGCTGAAGCTTTCTTT. Translating it yields CSAGDRGVGGPKAEAFF.

This clonotype was observed a handful of times. The V and J genes are TRBV28 and TRBJ2-1; D unresolved. The V gene's germline CDR1 is MDHEN and CDR2 SYDVKM. The V gene lost 5 bases and the J gene lost 8 bases, with 13 bases spanning the gap. This CDR3 region has 13 residues. The CDR3 DNA is TGTGCCAGCAGTCGAGTGGACGGTCATGAGCAGTTCTTC. This translates into CASSRVDGHEQFF.

V usage is TRBV5-1 and J usage is TRBJ2-1, with 9 bases lining up with TRBD2. V shed 6 bases, J shed 5 bases, and the junction held 12 bases outside the gene matches. CDR3 size: 16 residues. Looked up from germline, CDR1 is SGHRS and CDR2 is YFSETQ. For the CDR3, the DNA is TGCGCCAGCACACCGGGGGGACTAGCCCTTCACAATGAGCAGTTCTTC. It codes for CASTPGGLALHNEQFF.

V and J are TRBV18 and TRBJ1-2; no firm D call. The V gene's germline CDR1 is KGHSH and CDR2 LQKENI. V was pared by 3 bases and J by 0 bases, with 11 bases between. The CDR3 is made up of 15 amino acids. CDR3 sequence reads: CASSPSIEANYGYTF. CDR3 DNA: TGTGCCAGCTCACCCTCTATAGAAGCTAACTATGGCTACACCTTC.

In the case of this clonotype: With a much larger clone just one base away, this may be a read error. The J gene is TRBJ2-7, the V gene TRBV7-9, with D maybe TRBD1 (5 bases). Looked up from germline, CDR1 is SEHNR and CDR2 is FQNEAQ (reference sequence). V shed 2 bases and J shed 3 bases, with 17 bases lying between them. The CDR3 contains 16 residues. The CDR3 DNA sequence: TGTGCCAGCAGCTTACCAGGCGGACATGGGATCTACGAGCAGTACTTC. It translates to CASSLPGGHGIYEQYF.

The chain combines TRBV6-2 or TRBV6-3 with TRBJ2-5; 13 nucleotides line up with TRBD2. V lost 8 bases, J lost 4 bases, and 1 base stayed unmatched. The CDR3 has 13 residues. Germline assignment: CDR1 MNHEY and CDR2 SVGEGT. The CDR3 DNA reads TGTGCCAGCCGGACTAGCGGGAGAGAGACCCAGTACTTC. Translated, it gives CASRTSGRETQYF.

Only a few counts were recorded for this clonotype. The chain recombines TRBV7-9 with TRBJ1-4; D is unresolved. Germline-derived CDR1 and CDR2 are SEHNR and FQNEAQ (reference sequence). The CDR3 sequence is 13 residues long. The V end lost 3 bases, the J end lost 7 bases, and 9 bases lay between the germline ends. In nucleotides, the CDR3 is TGTGCCAGCAGCTTCGGGTTGACTGAAAAACTGTTTTTT. It translates to CASSFGLTEKLFF.

Ten or more counts support this clonotype. This chain connects TRBV5-1 to TRBJ2-3; 8 nucleotides line up with TRBD1. The length of the CDR3 is 17 residues. Trimming at V came to 3 bases and at J to 7 bases, leaving 16 bases not matched to a gene. Germline CDR1 reads SGHRS; CDR2 reads YFSETQ. DNA of the CDR3: TGCGCCAGCAGCTCGTCTCCAGGGGGCGGGGCCACCTATACGCAGTATTTT. Translating it yields CASSSSPGGGATYTQYF.

This clonotype was picked up many times. V usage is TRBV3-1 and J usage is TRBJ2-1, with TRBD2 identical over 10 bases. V was pared by 9 bases and J by 9 bases, with 8 bases of the junction left unmatched. Per germline, CDR1 LGHDT and CDR2 YNNKEL (reference sequence). This CDR3 region has 13 residues. DNA of the CDR3: TGTGCCAGTTGGGCTAGCGGGAGCGGTGAGCAGTTCTTC. Its protein product is CASWASGSGEQFF.

This clonotype has a count of ten or more. The chain employs TRBV20-1 and TRBJ1-5, with TRBD1 as a possible D gene (5 bases). CDR3 length equals 13 residues. Trimming shortened V by 3 bases and J by 7 bases, and 13 bases separated the two germline ends. Per the germline V gene, CDR1 is DFQATT and CDR2 is SNEGSKA (reference sequence). The CDR3 region is CSASRGEGQPQHF. CDR3 nucleotide sequence: TGCAGTGCTAGTAGGGGAGAGGGCCAGCCCCAGCATTTT.

This chain connects TRBV15 to TRBJ2-2; 13 bases fit TRBD2. Trimming cost V 3 bases and J 4 bases; bases outside gene matches: 2. CDR1 is LNHNV and CDR2 is YYDKDF in the germline V gene (reference sequence). The CDR3 is made up of 16 amino acids. Here the CDR3 reads CATSRTSGRLTGELFF. Here the CDR3 DNA reads TGTGCCACCAGCAGGACTAGCGGGAGGCTCACCGGGGAGCTGTTTTTT.

The sample holds many counts of this clonotype. CDR3 sequence (DNA): TGCAGTGCTAGCGGGACTAGCGGGAGCAATGAGCAGTTCTTC. Its protein is CSASGTSGSNEQFF. V and J are TRBV20-1 and TRBJ2-1, with 14 bases lining up with TRBD2. V shed 3 bases and J 6 bases; nucleotides not matched to a gene: 1. Germline CDR1 DFQATT, CDR2 SNEGSKA (reference sequence). The CDR3 is 14 amino acids.

The chain joins TRBV7-2 to TRBJ2-1, with D perhaps matching TRBD1 (5 bases). The CDR3 covers 13 residues. V was clipped by 5 bases and J by 7 bases, with 12 bases between them. In germline, CDR1 is SGHTA, CDR2 FQGNSA. CDR3 bases: TGTGCCAGCAGCCCTGCAGGGTTAAATGAGCAGTTCTTC. Encoded protein: CASSPAGLNEQFF.

The chain employs TRBV11-2 and TRBJ2-7; TRBD2 is a possible D gene (7 bases). The germline V gene encodes CDR1 SGHAT and CDR2 FQNNGV. V lost 3 bases to trimming and J lost 6 bases, with 18 bases between them. CDR3 length equals 15 residues. In nucleotides, the CDR3 is TGTGCCAGCAGCTTTCTACGGGGGGCAAAGTCCGAGCAGTACTTC. Amino acids: CASSFLRGAKSEQYF.

This clonotype was detected a few times. The V and J genes are TRBV29-1 and TRBJ2-5; D assignment may be TRBD1 or TRBD2 (5 bases each). Trimming cost V 6 bases and J 5 bases, with 16 bases left between them. Looked up from germline, CDR1 is SQVTM and CDR2 is ANQGSEA. CDR3 size: 13 residues. The CDR3 nucleotides read TGCAGCGTGGGACCGGTGGTAGGTGAGACCCAGTACTTC. This gives the protein CSVGPVVGETQYF.

In this sample, this clonotype turned up a few times. The chain carries TRBV24-1 and TRBJ1-2; TRBD1 matches 7 bases. From germline, CDR1 is KGHDR and CDR2 SFDVKD. J lost 3 bases, V lost 4 bases, and 10 bases had no gene match. There are 16 residues in the CDR3. CDR3 sequence (DNA): TGTGCCACCAGTGACCCCCCGTTGGACAGGCACTATGGCTACACCTTC. It specifies CATSDPPLDRHYGYTF.

This clonotype was found once. This rearrangement joins TRBV25-1 to TRBJ2-2, with 7 bases identical to TRBD1. V lost 5 bases and J lost 4; bases outside the gene matches: 4. The length of the CDR3 is 14 residues. In germline, CDR1 is MGHDK, CDR2 SYGVNS. For the CDR3, the DNA is TGTGCCAGCAGTCTACAGGGGCCCACCGGGGAGCTGTTTTTT. Protein: CASSLQGPTGELFF.

In its sample, this clonotype was seen a few times. V gene TRBV7-2 combines with J gene TRBJ2-1, with 9 nucleotides matching TRBD2. This CDR3 contains 15 residues. The germline gives CDR1 SGHTA, CDR2 FQGNSA. The junction had 7 bases not matched to a gene; V was cut back by 3 bases and J by 7 bases. CDR3 in amino acids: CASSFSSGTFNEQFF. CDR3 coding DNA: TGTGCCAGCAGCTTTTCTAGCGGGACCTTTAATGAGCAGTTCTTC. Full variable domain (remainder filled in from reference TRBV7-2 and TRBJ2-1): GAGVSQSPSNKVTEKGKDVELRCDPISGHTALYWYRQSLGQGLEFLIYFQGNSAPDKSGLPSDRFSAERTGGSVSTLTIQRTQQEDSAVYLCASSFSSGTFNEQFFGPGTRLTVL.